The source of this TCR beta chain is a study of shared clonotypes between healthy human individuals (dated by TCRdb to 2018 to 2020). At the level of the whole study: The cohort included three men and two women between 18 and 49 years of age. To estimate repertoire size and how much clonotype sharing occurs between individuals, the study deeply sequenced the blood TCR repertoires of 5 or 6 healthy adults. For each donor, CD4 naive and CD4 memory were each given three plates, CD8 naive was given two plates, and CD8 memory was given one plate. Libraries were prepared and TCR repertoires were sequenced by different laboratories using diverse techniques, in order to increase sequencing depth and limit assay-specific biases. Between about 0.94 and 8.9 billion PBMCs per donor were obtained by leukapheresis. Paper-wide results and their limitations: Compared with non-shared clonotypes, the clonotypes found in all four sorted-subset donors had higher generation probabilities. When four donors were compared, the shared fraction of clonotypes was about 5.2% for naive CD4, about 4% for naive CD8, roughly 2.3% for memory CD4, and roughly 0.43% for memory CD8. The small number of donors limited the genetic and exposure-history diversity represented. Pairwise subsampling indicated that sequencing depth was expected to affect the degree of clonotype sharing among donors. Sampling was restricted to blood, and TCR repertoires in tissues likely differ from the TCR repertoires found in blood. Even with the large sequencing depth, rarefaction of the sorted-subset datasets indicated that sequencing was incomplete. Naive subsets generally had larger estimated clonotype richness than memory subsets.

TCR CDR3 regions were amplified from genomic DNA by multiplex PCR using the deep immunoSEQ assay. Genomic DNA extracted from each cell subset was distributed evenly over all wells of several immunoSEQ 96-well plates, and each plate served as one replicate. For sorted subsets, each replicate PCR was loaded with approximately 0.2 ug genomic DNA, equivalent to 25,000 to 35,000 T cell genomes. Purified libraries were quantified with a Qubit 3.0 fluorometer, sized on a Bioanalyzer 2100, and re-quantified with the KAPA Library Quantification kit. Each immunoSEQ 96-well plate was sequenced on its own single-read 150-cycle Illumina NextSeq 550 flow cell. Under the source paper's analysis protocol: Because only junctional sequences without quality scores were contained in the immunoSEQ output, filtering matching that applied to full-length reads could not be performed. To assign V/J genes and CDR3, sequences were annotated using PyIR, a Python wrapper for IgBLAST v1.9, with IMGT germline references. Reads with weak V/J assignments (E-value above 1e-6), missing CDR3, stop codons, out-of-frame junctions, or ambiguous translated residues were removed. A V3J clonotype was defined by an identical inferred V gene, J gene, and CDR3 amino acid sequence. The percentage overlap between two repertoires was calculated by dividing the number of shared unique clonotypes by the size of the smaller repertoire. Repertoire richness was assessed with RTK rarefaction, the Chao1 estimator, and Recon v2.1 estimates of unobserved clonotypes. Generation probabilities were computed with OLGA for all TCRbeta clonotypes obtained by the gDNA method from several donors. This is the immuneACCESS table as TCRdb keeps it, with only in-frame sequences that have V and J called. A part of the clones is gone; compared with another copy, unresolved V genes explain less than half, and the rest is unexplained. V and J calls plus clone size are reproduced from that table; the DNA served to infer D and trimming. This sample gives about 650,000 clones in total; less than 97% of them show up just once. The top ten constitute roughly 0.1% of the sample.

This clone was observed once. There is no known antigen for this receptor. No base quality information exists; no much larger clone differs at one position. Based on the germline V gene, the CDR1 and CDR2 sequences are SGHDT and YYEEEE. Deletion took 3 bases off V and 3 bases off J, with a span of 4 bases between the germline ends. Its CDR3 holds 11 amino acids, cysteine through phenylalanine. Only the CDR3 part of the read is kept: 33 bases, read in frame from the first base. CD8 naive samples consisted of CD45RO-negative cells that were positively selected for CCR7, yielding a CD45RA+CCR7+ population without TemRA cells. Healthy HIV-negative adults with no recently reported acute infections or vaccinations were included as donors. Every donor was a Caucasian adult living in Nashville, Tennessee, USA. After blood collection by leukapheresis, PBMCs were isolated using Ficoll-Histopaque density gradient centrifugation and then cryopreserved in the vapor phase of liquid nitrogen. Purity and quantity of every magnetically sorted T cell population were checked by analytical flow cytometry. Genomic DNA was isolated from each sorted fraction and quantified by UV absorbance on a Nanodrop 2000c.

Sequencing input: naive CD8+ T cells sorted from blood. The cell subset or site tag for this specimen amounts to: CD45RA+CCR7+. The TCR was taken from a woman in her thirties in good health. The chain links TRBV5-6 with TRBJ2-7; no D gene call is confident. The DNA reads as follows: TGTGCCAGCAGCTCGCGCTACGAGCAGTACTTC. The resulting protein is CASSSRYEQYF.